The clone carrying this T cell receptor beta chain showed up just once. The antigen is unknown. Isolated RNA was reverse transcribed in full, so expressed TCRB transcripts were sequenced. This table comes from immunoSEQ multiplex PCR, and its TCRdb copy is limited to in-frame clones, with some not included. The data hold 11,000 to 15,000 clones, with 65% observed a single time. The data originate from a study of beta chain features in type 1 diabetes. Study-level findings and limits: Naive, central memory and regulatory TCRB repertoires appeared more similar among patients than healthy donors. Among patients with Type 1 diabetes, TCRB CDR3s were moderately but significantly shorter in every one of the four CD4+ subsets. The study notes PCR might favor shorter templates equally in patients and controls.

The CDR3 runs 14 residues. Germline CDR1 is GTSNPN and CDR2 is SVGIG (reference sequence). V dropped 4 bases and J dropped 1; count of bases not matched to a gene: 4. The V call is TRBV30, the J call TRBJ1-2, with 9 bases fitting TRBD1. The receptor's source is a woman aged 18 to 35 with type 1 diabetes. Sequencing was done on a sample of stem cell memory CD4+ T cells from blood. This chain's CDR3 is CAWTGTGSNYGYTF. Here the CDR3 DNA reads TGTGCCTGGACCGGGACAGGGAGTAACTATGGCTACACCTTC. The full variable domain, its missing parts supplied by reference TRBV30 and TRBJ1-2, is SQTIHQWPATLVQPVGSPLSLECTVEGTSNPNLYWYRQAAGRGLQLLFYSVGIGQISSEVPQNLSASRPQDRQFILSSKKLLLSDSGFYLCAWTGTGSNYGYTFGSGTRLTVV.